Presented here are 27 T cell receptor beta chains from one specimen sequenced in a study of T cells after yellow fever vaccination (dated by TCRdb to the late 2010s). Library prep was done by 5' RACE. Sequencing was performed on an Illumina HiSeq 2500. The public reads were reanalyzed by TCRdb: fastp trimming at Q25, MiXCR alignment, in-frame beta chains only. Each entry is one CDR3 protein sequence, shown with its most common DNA and genes. The sample contains some 150,000 distinct CDR3 sequences, under 8% of them found a single time. The ten largest clones represent over 0.55% of the sample. The intended sense of this specimen's treatment or condition label: live attenuated yellow fever vaccine strain. Here the sequenced sample was CD4+ T cells sorted from PBMCs, taken 10 days after the yellow fever booster vaccination. Every receptor here comes from a man aged 30 to 39 who received the YFV17D yellow fever vaccine.

This clonotype was seen many times. The chain carries TRBV20-1 and TRBJ2-1, with D tentatively TRBD2 (6 bases). Looked up from germline, CDR1 is DFQATT and CDR2 is SNEGSKA (reference sequence). V was pared by 4 bases and J by 5 bases, with 21 bases between. CDR3 size: 16 residues. CDR3 nucleotides: TGCAGTGCTACCCCAGTTCGTGGGGGGTATAACAATGAGCAGTTCTTC. Translating gives CSATPVRGGYNNEQFF.

This clonotype showed up many times. The chain is built from TRBV6-6 and TRBJ2-1; no clear D gene. CDR1 MNHNY and CDR2 SVGAGI come from the germline V gene (reference sequence). The CDR3 covers 11 residues. Trimming shortened V by 1 base and J by 9 bases, and 4 bases separated the two germline ends. The CDR3 sequence: CASSYFTEQFF. CDR3 in DNA: TGTGCCAGCAGTTACTTTACTGAGCAGTTCTTC.

This clonotype was detected a few times. The CDR3 spells CASSLEAGGTEQYF. CDR3 nucleotides: TGTGCCAGCAGCTTAGAAGCAGGGGGTACCGAGCAGTACTTC. The chain carries TRBV7-2 and TRBJ2-7, with 7 positions matching TRBD1. Trimming at V came to 1 base and at J to 6 bases, leaving 6 bases not matched to a gene. The germline V gene encodes CDR1 SGHTA and CDR2 FQGNSA. The CDR3 loop spans 14 amino acids.

This clonotype was counted at least ten times. The J gene is TRBJ2-1, the V gene TRBV5-1; 11 bases align to TRBD2. V lost 4 bases, J lost 5 bases, and 5 bases stayed unmatched. This CDR3 region has 15 residues. Germline V gives CDR1 SGHRS, CDR2 YFSETQ. This CDR3 is CASSTVAGGNNEQFF. In DNA form, the CDR3 reads TGCGCCAGCAGCACGGTAGCGGGAGGGAACAATGAGCAGTTCTTC.

The table lists this clonotype with many counts. The rearrangement links TRBV13 to TRBJ2-5; D ambiguous. There are 14 residues in the CDR3. Germline V CDR1 and CDR2: PRHDT, FYEKMQ (reference sequence). Trimming removed 5 bases from V and 4 bases from J, with 14 bases in between. CDR3 DNA sequence: TGTGCCAGCAGCACCCTGTCGGGTGGAGAGACCCAGTACTTC. Translating it yields CASSTLSGGETQYF.

This clonotype appeared a few times. V is TRBV20-1 and J is TRBJ2-1; 10 bases line up with TRBD1. V trimming: 6 bases; J trimming: 6 bases; junction bases outside the gene matches: 8. Germline CDR1 is DFQATT and CDR2 is SNEGSKA (reference sequence). The length of the CDR3 is 14 residues. CDR3 bases: TGCAGTGCCCCACGACAGGGGGCTCGCAATGAGCAGTTCTTC. This gives the protein CSAPRQGARNEQFF.

This clonotype was picked up many times. The rearrangement links TRBV29-1 to TRBJ2-1; TRBD2 might be the D (6 bases). Germline assignment: CDR1 SQVTM and CDR2 ANQGSEA. The CDR3 covers 17 residues. V was cut by 6 bases and J by 7 bases, with 28 bases left in between. CDR3 DNA sequence: TGCAGCGTCCGACTCCTGATTACGCGGGAAAAGAGGAATGAGCAGTTCTTC. Protein sequence: CSVRLLITREKRNEQFF.

Remarks on this clonotype: A much larger clonotype is one base distant, so this may be a read error. V gene TRBV5-1 combines with J gene TRBJ2-1; TRBD2 matches 10 bases. The CDR3 covers 15 residues. J lost 8 bases, V lost 1 base, and 6 bases had no gene match. Germline V CDR1 and CDR2: SGHRS, YFSETQ. The CDR3 DNA follows: TGCGCCAGCAGCTTGTCTCTAGCGGGAGTTGATGAGCAGTTCTTC. Its translation: CASSLSLAGVDEQFF.

This clonotype was seen only a few times. The chain links TRBV4-1 to TRBJ2-5, with D possibly being TRBD1 (6 bases). The CDR3 runs 16 residues. Germline V CDR1 and CDR2: MGHRA, YSYEKL. V dropped 0 bases and J dropped 9 bases, with 20 bases sitting between them. The CDR3 sequence is CASSQEIRDIMMPQYF. In nucleotides, the CDR3 is TGCGCCAGCAGCCAAGAAATCCGGGACATAATGATGCCCCAGTACTTC.

This chain joins TRBV12-3 or TRBV12-4 and TRBJ1-5; no clear D. Trimming cost V 1 base and J 3 bases, with 7 bases left between them. This CDR3 comprises 14 residues. CDR3 residues: CASSLEINNQPQHF. The CDR3, as DNA: TGTGCCAGCAGTTTAGAGATTAACAATCAGCCCCAGCATTTT.

This clonotype was seen at least ten times. The genes are TRBV10-2 and TRBJ2-2; maybe TRBD2 (6 bases). Between the trimmed V and J ends, which lost 5 bases and 6 bases, there was a span of 13 bases. The CDR3 extends over 14 amino acids. Germline V gene lookup returns CDR1 WSHSY and CDR2 SAAADI. The CDR3 loop reads CASSRRGDAGELFF. CDR3 DNA sequence: TGCGCCAGCAGTAGGCGGGGTGATGCCGGGGAGCTGTTTTTT.

This clonotype has at least ten counts. The chain links TRBV11-1 to TRBJ2-2, with 7 bases aligning to TRBD2. Germline assignment: CDR1 SGHAT and CDR2 FQDESV (reference sequence). The CDR3 is 18 residues long. The J segment lost 2 bases and the V segment lost 2 bases, leaving 11 bases of the junction unmatched. CDR3 sequence reads: CASSLRFRGRENTGELFF. The CDR3 region has the DNA TGTGCCAGCAGCTTACGCTTTCGTGGGAGGGAAAACACCGGGGAGCTGTTTTTT.

The table lists this clonotype with many counts. The V gene is TRBV29-1, the J gene TRBJ2-1, with TRBD1 as a possible D gene (5 bases). The CDR3 has 17 residues. The V gene lost 4 bases and the J gene lost 1 base, with 20 bases spanning the gap. Germline lookup yields CDR1 SQVTM and CDR2 ANQGSEA. The CDR3 sequence is CSVGQGIGSRSYNEQFF. CDR3 nucleotides: TGCAGCGTTGGCCAGGGTATCGGCTCAAGGTCCTACAATGAGCAGTTCTTC.

A note on this clonotype: The junction departs from the called germline gene at one end, perhaps through a read error. The rearrangement links TRBV20-1 to TRBJ2-2, with a weak D call TRBD1 (6 bases). Looked up from germline, CDR1 is DFQATT and CDR2 is SNEGSKA (reference sequence). The CDR3 is 16 residues long. The CDR3: CCATSTGSRDTGELFF. The CDR3 DNA reads as TGCTGTGCTACTTCTACAGGGTCTAGGGACACCGGGGAGCTGTTTTTT.

This clonotype has ten or more counts. The V gene is TRBV7-3, the J gene TRBJ1-2; D is unresolved. CDR1 is SGHTA and CDR2 is FQGTGA in the germline V gene. The CDR3 has 14 residues. The V gene lost 2 bases and the J gene lost 8 bases, with 15 bases spanning the gap. The CDR3 loop reads CASSLESGSGGYTF. Here the CDR3 DNA reads TGTGCCAGCAGCTTAGAGTCCGGATCTGGCGGCTACACCTTC.

This clonotype was picked up many times. CDR3 DNA: TGTGCCACCAGTGTGGGGCAGGGTGACACTGAAGCTTTCTTT. Its protein product is CATSVGQGDTEAFF. The J gene is TRBJ1-1, the V gene TRBV24-1; TRBD1 might be the D (5 bases). The CDR3 covers 14 residues. CDR1 and CDR2 (germline): KGHDR, SFDVKD. V was pared by 5 bases and J by 3 bases, with 12 bases between.

The chain links TRBV7-2 to TRBJ2-5, with TRBD2 as a possible D gene (6 bases). Trimming pared 5 bases from V and 5 bases from J, leaving 21 bases between. Germline V gene lookup returns CDR1 SGHTA and CDR2 FQGNSA. The CDR3 sequence is 16 residues long. The CDR3 is CASSAPRDSRAETQYF. The CDR3 DNA reads as TGTGCCAGCAGCGCCCCCCGGGACTCTAGGGCGGAGACCCAGTACTTC.

This clonotype was recorded at least ten times. The chain has TRBV29-1 and TRBJ2-1; D call uncertain. The CDR3 spans 12 residues. CDR1 and CDR2 from the germline V gene are SQVTM and ANQGSEA. V lost 4 bases and J lost 6, with 10 bases in between. The CDR3 protein is CSVGRKGNEQFF. The DNA of the CDR3 is TGCAGCGTTGGTCGGAAGGGCAATGAGCAGTTCTTC.

The sample holds many counts of this clonotype. This sequence joins TRBV25-1 and TRBJ2-7; D is unclear. Per germline, CDR1 MGHDK and CDR2 SYGVNS. Deletions cut 9 bases from V and 2 bases from J, with 8 bases between. The CDR3 covers 11 residues. In nucleotides, the CDR3 is TGTGCCAGTGGCATAGCCTACGAGCAGTACTTC. Its translation is CASGIAYEQYF.

Many counts were recorded for this clonotype. This chain joins TRBV24-1 and TRBJ2-1; TRBD2 matches at 8 bases. With V trimmed by 6 bases and J by 4 bases, 10 bases remained unmatched. The CDR3 runs 16 residues. Germline V CDR1 and CDR2: KGHDR, SFDVKD. The CDR3: CATSTPTGLVYNEQFF. CDR3 nucleotides: TGTGCCACCAGTACCCCGACGGGACTAGTATACAATGAGCAGTTCTTC.

The rearrangement links TRBV4-3 to TRBJ1-1; 12 positions match TRBD1. CDR3 length: 18 residues. V gave up 4 bases and J gave up 3 bases; unmatched junction bases: 12. The germline V gene encodes CDR1 LGHNA and CDR2 YSLEER. The CDR3 bases are TGCGCCAGCAGCCCAGTAAGGGGGACAGGGGGCTGGGACACTGAAGCTTTCTTT. Protein: CASSPVRGTGGWDTEAFF.

This clonotype was recorded many times. The chain combines TRBV20-1 with TRBJ2-2; 7 nucleotides match TRBD1. Looked up from germline, CDR1 is DFQATT and CDR2 is SNEGSKA (reference sequence). V lost 2 bases, J lost 1 base, and 7 bases stayed unmatched. This CDR3 is built from 16 residues. The CDR3 DNA follows: TGCAGTGCTAGAACTCGGGACAGAGAGAACACCGGGGAGCTGTTTTTT. It specifies CSARTRDRENTGELFF.

This clonotype was recorded once. This may arise from a read error, as a much more abundant clone is one base away. The chain couples TRBV29-1 to TRBJ1-1, with D perhaps TRBD1 (6 bases). There are 14 residues in the CDR3. From germline, CDR1 is SQVTM and CDR2 ANQGSEA. The CDR3 here is CSVDLGAKNTEVFF. The CDR3 DNA reads TGCAGCGTTGACTTGGGGGCAAAGAACACTGAAGTTTTCTTT.

V and J are TRBV20-1 and TRBJ2-1, with 11 positions matching TRBD1. The CDR3 has 17 residues. V gave up 0 bases and J gave up 4 bases; unmatched junction bases: 8. From germline, CDR1 is DFQATT and CDR2 SNEGSKA (reference sequence). Here the CDR3 reads CSARDSGTGGVYNEQFF. The CDR3 DNA follows: TGCAGTGCTAGAGATTCGGGGACAGGGGGGGTATACAATGAGCAGTTCTTC.

This clonotype was found a few times. The chain uses TRBV28 and TRBJ2-1; 12 bases line up with TRBD2. V lost 0 bases and J lost 9; bases outside the gene matches: 3. CDR1 is MDHEN and CDR2 is SYDVKM in the germline V gene. The CDR3 sequence is 15 residues long. The CDR3 loop reads CASSLWLAGGGEQFF. The CDR3 region has the DNA TGTGCCAGCAGTTTATGGCTAGCGGGAGGGGGTGAGCAGTTCTTC.

This clonotype was detected many times. The rearrangement links TRBV9 to TRBJ2-3, with D tentatively TRBD1 or TRBD2 (7 bases each). Trimming removed 0 bases from V and 11 bases from J, with 19 bases in between. Per the germline V gene, CDR1 is SGDLS and CDR2 is YYNGEE. CDR3 length equals 15 residues. The CDR3 DNA is TGTGCCAGCAGCGTAGACCCCGGCCAGGGGGGGATGCAGTATTTT. This codes for CASSVDPGQGGMQYF.

The table lists this clonotype with a few counts. The J gene is TRBJ2-1, the V gene TRBV5-4; 10 nucleotides line up with TRBD2. V dropped 4 bases and J dropped 3; count of bases not matched to a gene: 4. The CDR3 has 15 residues. Per germline, CDR1 SGHNT and CDR2 YYREEE (reference sequence). The chain's CDR3 is CASSQGLALYNEQFF. CDR3 DNA: TGTGCCAGCAGCCAGGGACTAGCGCTCTACAATGAGCAGTTCTTC.